Included here is one TCR beta chain sequence, with context. Its antigen is still unknown. Other DNA sequences in this specimen translate into the identical CDR3. Germline values: CDR1 SGHRS, CDR2 YFSETQ. V lost 0 bases, J lost 2 bases, and 9 bases lay in between. This CDR3 region has 14 residues. TCRdb's copy holds only in-frame clones and misses some; the assay was immunoSEQ multiplex PCR. The table records 70,000 to 95,000 clones, roughly 86% of them present only once. Receiving focal radiation plus CTLA-4 blockade with ipilimumab were patients who had chemo-refractory metastatic non-small-cell lung cancer. The source of the sample is a study of radiotherapy plus CTLA-4 blockade in lung cancer. Study context: Patients showed objective responses in 18% of cases and disease control in about 30%. General observations from the study: Response, reportedly, was best predicted by interferon-beta along with early blood T cell clone dynamics. Blood TCR clones of tumor origin expanded after radiotherapy plus ipilimumab.

This receptor was identified in a human donor with non-small cell lung cancer that progressed on radiotherapy plus ipilimumab. The genes are TRBV5-1 and TRBJ2-7, with unresolved D. This specimen consisted of peripheral blood, obtained from a patient treated with radiotherapy plus ipilimumab. The CDR3 DNA reads TGCGCCAGCAGCTTGGCTGCCGGCACCTACGAGCAGTACTTC. This encodes CASSLAAGTYEQYF.